This T cell receptor (beta chain) was sequenced during a study of shared clonotypes between healthy human individuals. Positive CCR7 selection of CD45RO-negative cells yielded the naive CD8 cells, and terminally differentiated effector memory CD45RA+ cells were excluded. Produced via immunoSEQ multiplex PCR; TCRdb's table is partial and in-frame only. This table has about 2.2 million clones, 93% appearing once. The CDR3 is made up of 13 amino acids. CDR1 is KGHSH, CDR2 LQKENI, per germline. V was pared by 1 base and J by 1 base, with 4 bases between. J is TRBJ2-5 and V is TRBV18; no reliable D call. The TCR originated in a man aged 18 to 29 in good health. Some clones in this sample may be carry-over from other donors' samples. The specimen was naive CD8+ T cells from PBMCs. CDR3 loop: CASSPLTQETQYF. The CDR3 nucleotides read TGTGCCAGCTCACCACTAACCCAAGAGACCCAGTACTTC. Variable domain in full (rest from reference TRBV18 and TRBJ2-5): NAGVMQNPRHLVRRRGQEARLRCSPMKGHSHVYWYRQLPEEGLKFMVYLQKENIIDESGMPKERFSAEFPKEGPSILRIQQVVRGDSAAYFCASSPLTQETQYFGPGTRLLVL.